These 29 T cell receptor beta chains were sequenced from one sample in a study of a mutant IDH1 vaccine in newly diagnosed glioma. The time point here: week 35, safety follow-up. Every vaccination contained 300 ug of the mutant IDH1 20-mer peptide and was paired with topical imiquimod. Data came from immunoSEQ multiplex PCR; TCRdb stores just in-frame clones and leaves some out. In the table there are about 27,000 clones, around three quarters of which are singletons. No cognate antigen is known for these TCRs. The material was PBMCs, obtained from a glioma patient whose treatment included an IDH1 peptide vaccine. The receptors come from a man over 45 with glioma.

V gene TRBV29-1 combines with J gene TRBJ1-4; weak D call: TRBD1 (5 bases). Trimming took 7 bases from V and 6 from J, leaving 18 bases between them. Looked up from germline, CDR1 is SQVTM and CDR2 is ANQGSEA. The CDR3 is 14 amino acids. CDR3 sequence (DNA): TGCAGCGCAAGACCAGGGAGGTCCTATGAAAAACTGTTTTTT. It codes for CSARPGRSYEKLFF.

This clone was observed a handful of times. The V and J genes are TRBV6-5 and TRBJ1-1, with 7 bases fitting TRBD1. The CDR3 sequence is 13 residues long. The junction had 1 base not matched to a gene; V was cut back by 1 base and J by 5 bases. Germline values: CDR1 MNHEY, CDR2 SVGAGI. In DNA, the CDR3 is TGTGCCAGCAGTTACTTGACAGGGACTGAAGCTTTCTTT. It is translated as CASSYLTGTEAFF.

The chain recombines TRBV11-2 with TRBJ1-2, with D possibly being TRBD1 (5 bases). In germline, CDR1 is SGHAT, CDR2 FQNNGV. The CDR3 extends over 16 amino acids. Trimming cost V 5 bases and J 5 bases, with 21 bases left between them. Here the CDR3 reads CASSDPDNSGGYGYTF. DNA for the CDR3: TGTGCCAGCAGCGACCCCGACAACTCTGGGGGTTATGGCTACACCTTC.

This rearrangement joins TRBV2 to TRBJ2-7, with 9 bases matching TRBD1. CDR1 and CDR2 (germline): SNHLY, FYNNEI. V was pared by 8 bases and J by 3 bases, with 5 bases of the junction left unmatched. This CDR3 has 13 residues. The CDR3 reads CASDRGQGYEQYF. CDR3 in DNA: TGTGCCAGCGACAGGGGACAGGGCTACGAGCAGTACTTC.

This chain links TRBV5-5 with TRBJ1-1; D ambiguous. V dropped 0 bases and J dropped 4 bases, with 4 bases sitting between them. The CDR3 extends over 12 amino acids. Germline assignment: CDR1 SGHKS and CDR2 YYEKEE (reference sequence). CDR3 sequence: CASSLGPTEAFF. DNA of the CDR3: TGTGCCAGCAGCTTGGGCCCCACTGAAGCTTTCTTT.

This chain links TRBV5-1 with TRBJ1-3, with unresolved D. The CDR3 loop spans 13 amino acids. The germline V gene encodes CDR1 SGHRS and CDR2 YFSETQ. With 3 bases removed from V and 4 bases from J, the gap between germline ends came to 8 bases. DNA of the CDR3: TGCGCCAGCAGCTCTCCTATGGGAAACACCATATATTTT. It codes for CASSSPMGNTIYF. Based on the CDR3 plus reference TRBV5-1 and TRBJ1-3, the full variable domain is KAGVTQTPRYLIKTRGQQVTLSCSPISGHRSVSWYQQTPGQGLQFLFEYFSETQRNKGNFPGRFSGRQFSNSRSEMNVSTLELGDSALYLCASSSPMGNTIYFGEGSWLTVV.

The J gene is TRBJ2-7, the V gene TRBV19; 7 nucleotides match TRBD2. V lost 11 bases and J lost 1; bases outside the gene matches: 23. The CDR3 has 18 residues. Germline V gives CDR1 LNHDA, CDR2 SQIVND (reference sequence). Here the CDR3 DNA reads TGTGCCCTCTCCTCCCAGGCTAGCGGAGAGATAACGTCCTACGAGCAGTACTTC. Translating it yields CALSSQASGEITSYEQYF.

The rearrangement joins TRBV13 to TRBJ2-1; the D is unclear. Germline V lookup: CDR1 PRHDT, CDR2 FYEKMQ (reference sequence). The CDR3 spans 15 residues. Deletions cut 1 base from V and 6 bases from J, with 13 bases between. DNA of the CDR3: TGTGCCAGCAGCTTAGAGGGTATCGACGCCAATGAGCAGTTCTTC. This gives the protein CASSLEGIDANEQFF.

This sequence joins TRBV6-5 and TRBJ1-1; D gene unclear. The germline CDR1 and CDR2 sequences are MNHEY and SVGAGI. The germline V and J ends were trimmed by 5 bases and 11 bases, with 12 bases remaining between them. The CDR3 loop spans 11 amino acids. Here the CDR3 reads CASSALGGAFF. The CDR3 nucleotides are TGTGCCAGCAGTGCTCTAGGAGGGGCTTTCTTT.

This clone has a single count. This chain connects TRBV27 to TRBJ1-5; the D is unclear. The CDR3 is 13 residues long. V was cut by 5 bases and J by 8 bases, with 13 bases left in between. Germline CDR1 is MNHEY and CDR2 is SMNVEV (reference sequence). The CDR3: CASSPQTGEPQHF. DNA of the CDR3: TGTGCCAGCAGTCCTCAGACCGGGGAGCCCCAGCATTTT.

The gene calls are TRBV18 and TRBJ2-2; 8 bases map to TRBD2. The V segment lost 6 bases and the J segment 1 base; nucleotides outside the gene matches: 4. From germline, CDR1 is KGHSH and CDR2 LQKENI. This CDR3 spans 15 amino acids. The CDR3, as DNA: TGTGCCAGCTCCGGACTAGCCGAGAACACCGGGGAGCTGTTTTTT. This sequence encodes CASSGLAENTGELFF.

The chain couples TRBV5-1 to TRBJ1-1; 7 nucleotides line up with TRBD1. The length of the CDR3 is 14 residues. J lost 11 bases, V lost 8 bases, and 18 bases had no gene match. CDR1 is SGHRS and CDR2 is YFSETQ in the germline V gene. The CDR3 sequence is CASTDLDRESYAFF. The DNA of the CDR3 is TGCGCCAGTACAGACCTTGACAGGGAATCTTATGCTTTCTTT. Full variable domain (rest looked up from reference TRBV5-1 and TRBJ1-1): KAGVTQTPRYLIKTRGQQVTLSCSPISGHRSVSWYQQTPGQGLQFLFEYFSETQRNKGNFPGRFSGRQFSNSRSEMNVSTLELGDSALYLCASTDLDRESYAFFGQGTRLTVV.

By sample share, this clone is medium-sized. The chain recombines TRBV6-4 with TRBJ2-3, with TRBD2 matching 9 bases. CDR1 and CDR2 from the germline V gene are MRHNA and SNTAGT. V shed 6 bases, J shed 2 bases, and the junction held 3 bases outside the gene matches. The CDR3 loop spans 14 amino acids. CDR3 loop: CASSPGLATDTQYF. The DNA of the CDR3 is TGTGCCAGCAGCCCGGGACTAGCCACAGATACGCAGTATTTT.

This clone was seen just once. The chain is built from TRBV6-5 and TRBJ1-1; TRBD1 matches 8 bases. Germline trimming cut 6 bases from V and 3 bases from J; bases unmatched to any gene: 6. Germline V gene lookup returns CDR1 MNHEY and CDR2 SVGAGI. This CDR3 spans 14 amino acids. CDR3 nucleotides: TGTGCCAGCAGGGACAGGGACTTTTACACTGAAGCTTTCTTT. It encodes CASRDRDFYTEAFF.

This chain connects TRBV5-1 to TRBJ2-2; a weak D match, TRBD2 (6 bases). CDR3 length: 15 residues. Germline V CDR1 and CDR2: SGHRS, YFSETQ. Trimming removed 6 bases at V and 4 bases at J, with 16 bases between. The CDR3 region is CASTLGGGGTGELFF. CDR3 nucleotides: TGCGCCAGCACCCTGGGGGGTGGCGGCACCGGGGAGCTGTTTTTT.

V and J are TRBV18 and TRBJ2-7; TRBD1 matches at 10 bases. Germline V gene lookup returns CDR1 KGHSH and CDR2 LQKENI. This CDR3 has 18 residues. Germline trimming cut 2 bases from V and 3 bases from J; bases unmatched to any gene: 13. CDR3 nucleotide sequence: TGTGCCAGCTCACCAGAGGTATCGGGACAGGGGTTCCTCTACGAGCAGTACTTC. Amino acid sequence: CASSPEVSGQGFLYEQYF.

This clone was observed a single time. In nucleotides, the CDR3 is TGTGCCAGGAAAAACGACTATGGTTACGAGCAGTACTTC. Translating gives CARKNDYGYEQYF. The rearrangement links TRBV2 to TRBJ2-7; tentatively, D is TRBD2 (5 bases). Trimming took off 9 bases at V and 4 bases at J, with 16 bases between the two ends. The CDR3 loop spans 13 amino acids. CDR1 and CDR2 from the germline V gene are SNHLY and FYNNEI.

The chain combines TRBV6-5 with TRBJ1-1; D might be TRBD1 (6 bases). Trimming removed 2 bases from V and 4 bases from J, with 8 bases in between. In germline, CDR1 is MNHEY, CDR2 SVGAGI. The CDR3 has 13 residues. The CDR3 sequence: CASSYKGVTEAFF. In DNA, the CDR3 is TGTGCCAGCAGTTACAAGGGGGTCACTGAAGCTTTCTTT.

The chain couples TRBV7-9 to TRBJ2-4; 7 nucleotides match TRBD1. CDR3 length equals 13 residues. CDR1 is SEHNR, CDR2 FQNEAQ, per germline (reference sequence). The J segment lost 7 bases and the V segment lost 0 bases, leaving 0 bases of the junction unmatched. The CDR3 loop reads CASSLATGNIQYF. The CDR3 DNA is TGTGCCAGCAGCTTAGCGACAGGGAACATTCAGTACTTC.

The rearrangement uses TRBV7-2 and TRBJ2-5, with a weak D call TRBD2 (6 bases). Trimming removed 4 bases at V and 5 bases at J, with 14 bases between. Germline V gives CDR1 SGHTA, CDR2 FQGNSA. The CDR3 loop spans 14 amino acids. The CDR3 region has the DNA TGTGCCAGCAGCTCTTACGAGGGGAGGGAGACCCAGTACTTC. Translated: CASSSYEGRETQYF.

The chain couples TRBV7-8 to TRBJ1-5; a weak D match, TRBD1 (5 bases). V dropped 0 bases and J dropped 5 bases, with 8 bases sitting between them. The length of the CDR3 is 14 residues. Looked up from germline, CDR1 is SGHVS and CDR2 is FQNEAQ. The CDR3 reads CASSLAGGDQPQHF. The CDR3 bases are TGTGCCAGCAGCTTAGCTGGGGGGGATCAGCCCCAGCATTTT.

This clone was seen more than once but under ten times. The V call is TRBV7-9, the J call TRBJ1-5; a weak D match, TRBD1 (6 bases). Trimming shortened V by 5 bases and J by 5 bases, and 13 bases separated the two germline ends. This CDR3 contains 14 residues. The germline V gene encodes CDR1 SEHNR and CDR2 FQNEAQ (reference sequence). CDR3 sequence reads: CASSRYRDDQPQHF. The CDR3 nucleotides are TGTGCCAGCAGCAGATACAGGGACGATCAGCCCCAGCATTTT.

This sequence joins TRBV6-5 and TRBJ2-2; 7 bases line up with TRBD2. Germline-derived CDR1 and CDR2 are MNHEY and SVGAGI. Trimming took 7 bases from V and 5 from J; bases not matched to a gene: 7. The CDR3 totals 14 residues. CDR3 region: CASTTPGGTGELFF. In DNA, the CDR3 is TGTGCCAGCACGACACCGGGGGGAACCGGGGAGCTGTTTTTT.

The chain joins TRBV2 to TRBJ1-2; TRBD1 might be the D (6 bases). The CDR3 loop spans 16 amino acids. V lost 0 bases and J lost 4, with 15 bases in between. Germline-derived CDR1 and CDR2 are SNHLY and FYNNEI. In nucleotides, the CDR3 is TGTGCCAGCAGTGAAGCGCAGTACGGGGGCGGCTATGGCTACACCTTC. It is translated as CASSEAQYGGGYGYTF.

The chain uses TRBV29-1 and TRBJ2-1; no firm D call. V gave up 4 bases and J gave up 3 bases, with 13 bases separating them. The germline gives CDR1 SQVTM, CDR2 ANQGSEA. The CDR3 has 14 amino acids. The CDR3 nucleotides are TGCAGCGTTGCCCTGGAGAACATCTACAATGAGCAGTTCTTC. This sequence encodes CSVALENIYNEQFF.

This clone was counted a few times. V and J are TRBV19 and TRBJ1-5; 7 bases map to TRBD1. This CDR3 region has 17 residues. Germline V gene lookup returns CDR1 LNHDA and CDR2 SQIVND (reference sequence). The J segment lost 1 base and the V segment lost 6 bases, leaving 12 bases of the junction unmatched. The CDR3 DNA sequence: TGTGCCAGTAGCCAGACAGGGATTATACTCAGCAATCAGCCCCAGCATTTT. Its protein product is CASSQTGIILSNQPQHF.

This clone was recorded a few times. This chain uses TRBV9 with TRBJ2-1; D call uncertain. This CDR3 comprises 13 residues. In germline, CDR1 is SGDLS, CDR2 YYNGEE. V was pared by 4 bases and J by 8 bases, with 13 bases between. CDR3: CASSPRQSHEQFF. The CDR3 DNA sequence: TGTGCCAGCAGCCCCCGACAATCTCATGAGCAGTTCTTC.

This chain links TRBV7-2 with TRBJ2-3, with 9 bases aligning to TRBD1. The CDR3 is 14 amino acids. In germline, CDR1 is SGHTA, CDR2 FQGNSA. The ends lost 3 bases at V and 6 bases at J; junction bases unmatched: 4. CDR3 loop: CASSFGQGIDTQYF. CDR3 DNA sequence: TGTGCCAGCAGCTTCGGACAGGGGATTGATACGCAGTATTTT. Together with reference TRBV7-2 and TRBJ2-3, the CDR3 gives the full variable domain: GAGVSQSPSNKVTEKGKDVELRCDPISGHTALYWYRQSLGQGLEFLIYFQGNSAPDKSGLPSDRFSAERTGGSVSTLTIQRTQQEDSAVYLCASSFGQGIDTQYFGPGTRLTVL.

V and J are TRBV10-3 and TRBJ2-7, with no clear D. CDR1 and CDR2 (germline): ENHRY, SYGVKD. V was cut by 4 bases and J by 3 bases, with 16 bases left in between. The CDR3 loop spans 15 amino acids. CDR3 sequence reads: CAISAEKRSYYEQYF. The CDR3 bases are TGTGCCATCAGTGCCGAGAAACGCAGCTACTACGAGCAGTACTTC.